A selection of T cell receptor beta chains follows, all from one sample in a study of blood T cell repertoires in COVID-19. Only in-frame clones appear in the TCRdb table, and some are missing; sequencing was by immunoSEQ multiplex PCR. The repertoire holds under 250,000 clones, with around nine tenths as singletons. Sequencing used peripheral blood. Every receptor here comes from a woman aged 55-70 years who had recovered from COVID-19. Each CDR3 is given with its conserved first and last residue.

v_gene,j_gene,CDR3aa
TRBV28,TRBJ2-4,CASRLGGAWNIQYF
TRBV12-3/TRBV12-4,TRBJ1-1,CASKETRIAFF
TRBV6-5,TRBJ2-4,CASSYSRDRGRYIQYF
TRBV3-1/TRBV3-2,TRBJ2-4,CASSQVGGINIQYF
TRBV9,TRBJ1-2,CASSVGPGGQGDGGYTF
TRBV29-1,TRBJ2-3,CSVPYTTSFTDTQYF
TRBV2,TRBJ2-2,CASKPSANTGELFF
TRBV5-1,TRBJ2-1,CASSWTGTSGGNEQFF
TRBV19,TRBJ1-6,CASSRWTGADSPLHF
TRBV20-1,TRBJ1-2,CSASIQNYGYTF
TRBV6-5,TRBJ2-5,CASSFQNVQETQYF
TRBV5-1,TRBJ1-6,CASSLSAGKDSPLHF
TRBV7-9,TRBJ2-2,CASSQTRGSNTGELFF
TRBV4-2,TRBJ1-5,CASSQDIIRHSPLVGPQHF
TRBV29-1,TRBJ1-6,CSVLDRVNSPLHF
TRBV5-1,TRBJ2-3,CASSMIQGRDTQYF
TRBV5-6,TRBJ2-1,CASSPSTGGDYNEQFF
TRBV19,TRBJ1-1,CASAQGDTEAFF
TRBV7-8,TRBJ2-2,CASSLLGGRTGELFF
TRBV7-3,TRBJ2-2,CASSPQGGYTGELFF
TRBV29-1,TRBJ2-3,CSVNRVGSTDTQYF
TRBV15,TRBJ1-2,CATSRERDRRNGYTF
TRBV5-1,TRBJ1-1,CASSSDRANTEAFF
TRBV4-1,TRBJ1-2,CASSQDTQGEVGYTF
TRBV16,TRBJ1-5,CASSLAEPGRGNQPQHF
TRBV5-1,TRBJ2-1,CASSLGTSGADEQFF